The rows below give T cell receptor beta chains drawn from one sample of a study of blood T cell repertoires in COVID-19. TCRdb's copy holds only in-frame clones and misses some; the assay was immunoSEQ multiplex PCR. In the table there are 250,000 to 400,000 clones, roughly 90% of which are singletons. The specimen was peripheral blood. The receptors derive from a woman in her twenties or thirties with COVID-19, enrolled during active disease. The CDR3 runs from the conserved cysteine through the conserved F or W. D genes are given only for firm matches. Only some rows state a clone size, as once, few, many or a class for expanded clones.

TGTGCCAGCAGCCCGGACAGGAATCAGCCCCAGCATTTT,CASSPDRNQPQHF,TRBV7-2,TRBJ1-5,TRBD1,.
TGTGCCTGGAGGTTGGGAGATCCCCCCGAGCAGTACTTC,CAWRLGDPPEQYF,TRBV30,TRBJ2-7,.,.
TGTGCCAGCAGTTTAACAGGGCAAGGCTACACCTTC,CASSLTGQGYTF,TRBV12-3/TRBV12-4,TRBJ1-2,.,few
TGTGCCAGCAGAGAAGGACAGGGAGTCGGCTACACCTTC,CASREGQGVGYTF,TRBV7-8,TRBJ1-2,TRBD1,once
TGTGCCAGCAGCTCCCGAAGGCCAGGGACAGGGGTTGGCTACACCTTC,CASSSRRPGTGVGYTF,TRBV3-1/TRBV3-2,TRBJ1-2,TRBD1,.
TGTGCCAGCAGGCCGGGACTAGCGATGAACACCGGGGAGCTGTTTTTT,CASRPGLAMNTGELFF,TRBV2,TRBJ2-2,TRBD2,.
TGTGCCAGCTCACCTTGGACAGATTTAAGGACCCAGTACTTC,CASSPWTDLRTQYF,TRBV18,TRBJ2-5,.,.
TGCAGCGTCCTTCCCCACAGGAGCGACGAGCAGTACTTC,CSVLPHRSDEQYF,TRBV29-1,TRBJ2-7,.,.
TGTGCCAGTAGTATAGCTGCCAGGGTCGGCACTGAAGCTTTCTTT,CASSIAARVGTEAFF,TRBV19,TRBJ1-1,.,.
TGTGCCAGCAGCTCGGGACTAGCGGGAGTAGATACGCAGTATTTT,CASSSGLAGVDTQYF,TRBV11-2,TRBJ2-3,TRBD2,.
TGTGCCAGCAGTTTTCCGCGACAGGGAGACACTGAAGCTTTCTTT,CASSFPRQGDTEAFF,TRBV28,TRBJ1-1,TRBD1,.
TGTGCCTGGAGTGTAGGCGGGGTAATGGAGCAGTTCTTC,CAWSVGGVMEQFF,TRBV30,TRBJ2-1,.,.
TGTGCCAGCCTGGCGGGAGGGGGCACAGATACGCAGTATTTT,CASLAGGGTDTQYF,TRBV2,TRBJ2-3,TRBD2,.
TGTGCCAGCAGGCAGATATTGTCTGAAGCTTTCTTT,CASRQILSEAFF,TRBV12-3/TRBV12-4,TRBJ1-1,.,.
TGTGCCAGCAGCTTAGGGCTTCAGCCCCAGCATTTT,CASSLGLQPQHF,TRBV7-9,TRBJ1-5,.,.
TGTGCCAGTCTACAGGGACTATGGAACACTGAAGCTTTCTTT,CASLQGLWNTEAFF,TRBV28,TRBJ1-1,.,.
TGTGCCAGCAGCCCAGCGGGCTCTAGCACAGATACGCAGTATTTT,CASSPAGSSTDTQYF,TRBV27,TRBJ2-3,.,.
TGTGCCAGCAGTCCGGACAGGGGGCGCGGGGGGGCAGATACGCAGTATTTT,CASSPDRGRGGADTQYF,TRBV28,TRBJ2-3,TRBD1,.
TGTGCCAGCAGCTTAGCGGGGACAGCAGACTCTGGGGCCAACGTCCTGACTTTC,CASSLAGTADSGANVLTF,TRBV7-9,TRBJ2-6,TRBD1,.
TGCGCCAGCAGCCCCCGGCTAGCGGGAGGAGAGACCCAGTACTTC,CASSPRLAGGETQYF,TRBV5-1,TRBJ2-5,TRBD2,.
TGTGCCAGCAGCCAAATAGCGGGAGGGCCCGGTGAGCAGTTCTTC,CASSQIAGGPGEQFF,TRBV4-2,TRBJ2-1,TRBD2,.
TGTGCCAGCAGTGGCGGGGGGAACCAAGAGACCCAGTACTTC,CASSGGGNQETQYF,TRBV27,TRBJ2-5,TRBD2,once
TGTGCCAGCAGTTTCCTAGCGGGCGAGCAGTACTTC,CASSFLAGEQYF,TRBV12-3/TRBV12-4,TRBJ2-7,TRBD2,.
TGTGCCAGCAGTTACGGGGGCGGGGGCACTGAAGCTTTCTTT,CASSYGGGGTEAFF,TRBV6-5,TRBJ1-1,.,.
TGCAGTGCGAGGGGGTTGGAGACCCAGTACTTC,CSARGLETQYF,TRBV20-1,TRBJ2-5,.,once
TGTGCCAGCAGACAGGGATTCGCCTACGAGCAGTACTTC,CASRQGFAYEQYF,TRBV12-3/TRBV12-4,TRBJ2-7,.,.
TGTGCCAGCTGGGACAGGGCTGGAGACTATGGCTACACCTTC,CASWDRAGDYGYTF,TRBV19,TRBJ1-2,TRBD1,.
TGTGCCAGCAGCCAAGTAGGAGGGAGTATGGGCACAGATACGCAGTATTTT,CASSQVGGSMGTDTQYF,TRBV3-1/TRBV3-2,TRBJ2-3,.,.
TGCAGCGTTGAAGGAATTCACCGGGACAGGGCCACTGAAGCTTTCTTT,CSVEGIHRDRATEAFF,TRBV29-1,TRBJ1-1,TRBD1,.
TGCGCCAGCAGACTCCCGGGACTAGCGGGAGGAGGAAACACCGGGGAGCTGTTTTTT,CASRLPGLAGGGNTGELFF,TRBV4-1,TRBJ2-2,TRBD2,.
TGTGCCAGCAGCCGCGGGGGGACTTCAGCTAACTATGGCTACACCTTC,CASSRGGTSANYGYTF,TRBV7-2,TRBJ1-2,.,.
TGTGCCAGCAGTTTGGTGTACGCGACTGAAGCTTTCTTT,CASSLVYATEAFF,TRBV12-3/TRBV12-4,TRBJ1-1,.,.
TGTGCCAGCAGCTTCGGGACTAGCGGGAGGGCGGGAGAGACCCAGTACTTC,CASSFGTSGRAGETQYF,TRBV5-4,TRBJ2-5,TRBD2,few
TGTGCCAGCAGTGGCGAGAGCACAGATACGCAGTATTTT,CASSGESTDTQYF,TRBV6-4,TRBJ2-3,.,few
TGCGCCAGCAGCCTACTCGGGACAGTGAACACTGAAGCTTTCTTT,CASSLLGTVNTEAFF,TRBV5-1,TRBJ1-1,TRBD1,few
TGTGCCAGTAATCCTCGCAATCAGCCCCAGCATTTT,CASNPRNQPQHF,TRBV19,TRBJ1-5,.,.
TGCGCCAGCAGCCAAGATAGTTCCGCTGGAAACACCATATATTTT,CASSQDSSAGNTIYF,TRBV4-1,TRBJ1-3,.,.
TGTGCCAGCAGCCCAAAACTAGCGGGAGCTGTAGAGACCCAGTACTTC,CASSPKLAGAVETQYF,TRBV9,TRBJ2-5,TRBD2,once
TGTGCCAGCAGTTTTTATCTAGCGGGAGGATGGGGGAACACCGGGGAGCTGTTTTTT,CASSFYLAGGWGNTGELFF,TRBV27,TRBJ2-2,TRBD2,.
TGTGCCACGTCTCCCGGGACAGGGACGGGAGGCTACACCTTC,CATSPGTGTGGYTF,TRBV6-5,TRBJ1-2,TRBD1,.
TGTGCCAGCAGTTCGGGACAGGTCTCCTACGAGCAGTACTTC,CASSSGQVSYEQYF,TRBV28,TRBJ2-7,TRBD1,.